Presented here are 16 T cell receptor beta chains from one specimen sequenced in a study of blood T cell repertoires in COVID-19. Here immunoSEQ multiplex PCR was the method, and the copy in TCRdb shows in-frame clones only, minus some. The data show about 200,000 clones, about 88% seen once. Sequenced input: peripheral blood. The receptors derive from a woman aged 45 to 65 with COVID-19, enrolled during active disease.

The chain links TRBV11-3 to TRBJ1-2, with TRBD1 identical over 8 bases. The CDR3 length is 13 residues. Looked up from germline, CDR1 is SGHNT and CDR2 is YENEEA. V was clipped by 5 bases and J by 6 bases; unmatched bases: 5. CDR3 sequence (DNA): TGTGCCAGCAGCCAAAGACAGGGGAATGGCTACACCTTC. This sequence encodes CASSQRQGNGYTF.

The gene calls are TRBV2 and TRBJ2-1; maybe TRBD2 (6 bases). Per germline, CDR1 SNHLY and CDR2 FYNNEI. V dropped 0 bases and J dropped 8 bases, with 20 bases sitting between them. This CDR3 contains 17 residues. The CDR3 DNA sequence: TGTGCCAGCAGTGAAGCAGGCCCCAGGGAGGACGAAGATGAGCAGTTCTTC. Encoded protein: CASSEAGPREDEDEQFF.

This rearrangement joins TRBV5-1 to TRBJ2-5; TRBD2 matches at 10 bases. Trimming took 4 bases from V and 5 from J; bases not matched to a gene: 14. The CDR3 has 17 amino acids. Per germline, CDR1 SGHRS and CDR2 YFSETQ. The CDR3 loop reads CASSKWGSSGGGETQYF. In DNA, the CDR3 is TGCGCCAGCAGCAAATGGGGATCTAGCGGGGGAGGGGAGACCCAGTACTTC.

Only one count was recorded for this clone. The chain is built from TRBV27 and TRBJ2-2; 8 bases line up with TRBD2. CDR3 length: 14 residues. V shed 6 bases and J 7 bases; nucleotides not matched to a gene: 7. Germline CDR1 is MNHEY and CDR2 is SMNVEV (reference sequence). CDR3 sequence reads: CASSPGTRYGELFF. CDR3 nucleotides: TGTGCCAGCAGCCCCGGGACTAGATACGGGGAGCTGTTTTTT.

V usage is TRBV18 and J usage is TRBJ1-3; 7 bases fit TRBD1. The CDR3 runs to 18 residues. CDR1 and CDR2 (germline): KGHSH, LQKENI. The ends lost 3 bases at V and 0 bases at J; junction bases unmatched: 11. The chain's CDR3 is CASSPPNRDRSSGNTIYF. CDR3 coding DNA: TGTGCCAGCTCACCTCCCAACCGGGACAGATCCTCTGGAAACACCATATATTTT.

The sample holds one count of this clone. CDR3: CATSRVLGGGSSYEQYF. The CDR3 bases are TGTGCCACCAGCAGAGTCCTCGGAGGCGGCAGCTCCTACGAGCAGTACTTC. The J gene is TRBJ2-7, the V gene TRBV15, with D possibly being TRBD2 (5 bases). There are 17 residues in the CDR3. From germline, CDR1 is LNHNV and CDR2 YYDKDF (reference sequence). V was cut by 1 base and J by 0 bases, with 16 bases left in between.

The chain links TRBV18 to TRBJ1-1; D gene ambiguous. Germline CDR1 is KGHSH and CDR2 is LQKENI. This CDR3 comprises 14 residues. V was cut by 0 bases and J by 12 bases, with 17 bases left in between. In DNA form, the CDR3 reads TGTGCCAGCTCACCACCCTTAGGCGGAGGCCGTTCTTTCTTT. Translation: CASSPPLGGGRSFF. The variable domain in full, with the rest retrieved from reference TRBV18 and TRBJ1-1, is NAGVMQNPRHLVRRRGQEARLRCSPMKGHSHVYWYRQLPEEGLKFMVYLQKENIIDESGMPKERFSAEFPKEGPSILRIQQVVRGDSAAYFCASSPPLGGGRSFFGQGTRLTVV.

The V call is TRBV15, the J call TRBJ1-4, with D possibly TRBD1 on 6 matching bases. The CDR3 covers 16 residues. Looked up from germline, CDR1 is LNHNV and CDR2 is YYDKDF (reference sequence). V lost 1 base and J 0 bases, leaving 9 bases between the germline ends. This chain's CDR3 is CATSRGQVATNEKLFF. As DNA, the CDR3 is TGTGCCACCAGCAGAGGACAGGTTGCAACTAATGAAAAACTGTTTTTT.

This chain uses TRBV28 with TRBJ2-7, with D perhaps TRBD1 (6 bases). The CDR3 runs 13 residues. Germline V gene sequence: CDR1 MDHEN, CDR2 SYDVKM. Trimming left V 10 bases short and J 2 bases short, with 15 bases between. CDR3 amino acids: CATRGGTAYEQYV. As DNA, the CDR3 is TGTGCCACCAGAGGGGGAACAGCCTACGAGCAGTACGTC.

The rearrangement links TRBV3-1 (or the pseudogene TRBV3-2) to TRBJ2-2, with a tentative D call TRBD1 (6 bases). V was pared by 2 bases and J by 4 bases, with 11 bases between. The CDR3 extends over 15 amino acids. The germline gives CDR1 LGHDT, CDR2 YNNKEL (reference sequence). CDR3 amino acids: CASSQRGQLTGELFF. The CDR3 DNA is TGTGCCAGCAGCCAACGAGGACAGCTCACCGGGGAGCTGTTTTTT.

The V call is TRBV7-6, the J call TRBJ2-2, with 8 positions matching TRBD2. The CDR3 contains 18 residues. V trimming: 3 bases; J trimming: 3 bases; junction bases outside the gene matches: 12. The germline V gene has CDR1 SGHVS and CDR2 FNYEAQ. CDR3 coding DNA: TGTGCCAGCAGCTTGGGACTCGGGACTAGAATATACACCGGGGAGCTGTTTTTT. Amino acids: CASSLGLGTRIYTGELFF.

This clone was seen a handful of times. The chain uses TRBV7-8 and TRBJ2-7; D is possibly TRBD1 (6 bases). V lost 1 base and J lost 5, with 9 bases in between. The CDR3 runs 13 residues. CDR1 and CDR2 from the germline V gene are SGHVS and FQNEAQ. As DNA, the CDR3 is TGTGCCAGCAGCTTAGTGCCAGGGGACGAGCAGTACGTC. Its translation is CASSLVPGDEQYV.

This chain connects TRBV7-8 to TRBJ2-7; the match to TRBD2 covers 7 bases. The CDR3 loop spans 11 amino acids. V lost 5 bases and J lost 5; bases outside the gene matches: 0. Germline V gives CDR1 SGHVS, CDR2 FQNEAQ. DNA for the CDR3: TGTGCCAGCAGCGCGGGAGACGAGCAGTACGTC. Translated: CASSAGDEQYV.

The J gene is TRBJ2-5, the V gene TRBV7-8; 9 bases map to TRBD1. This CDR3 contains 16 residues. The V gene's germline CDR1 is SGHVS and CDR2 FQNEAQ. With V trimmed by 5 bases and J by 4 bases, 11 bases remained unmatched. CDR3 in DNA: TGTGCCAGCAGCAAAAATCCGGACAGGGGAGGAGAGACCCAGTACTTC. Translated: CASSKNPDRGGETQYF.

The chain recombines TRBV30 with TRBJ2-6; TRBD1 aligns across 9 bases. Trimming took 3 bases from V and 8 from J; bases not matched to a gene: 8. This CDR3 spans 15 amino acids. The V gene's germline CDR1 is GTSNPN and CDR2 SVGIG (reference sequence). CDR3 in DNA: TGTGCCTGGAGGATAAGGGACAGGGCCACCAACGTCCTGACTTTC. This codes for CAWRIRDRATNVLTF. Drawing the rest from reference TRBV30 and TRBJ2-6, the complete variable domain is SQTIHQWPATLVQPVGSPLSLECTVEGTSNPNLYWYRQAAGRGLQLLFYSVGIGQISSEVPQNLSASRPQDRQFILSSKKLLLSDSGFYLCAWRIRDRATNVLTFGAGSRLTVL.

In its sample, this clone was seen once. This rearrangement joins TRBV5-1 to TRBJ1-4; a weak D match, TRBD1 (6 bases). The V and J ends lost 5 bases and 2 bases respectively, with 16 bases between them. The length of the CDR3 is 16 residues. Germline values: CDR1 SGHRS, CDR2 YFSETQ. The CDR3 protein is CASRQGTHGTNEKLFF. The CDR3 DNA reads TGCGCCAGCAGGCAGGGGACGCATGGCACTAATGAAAAACTGTTTTTT. Based on the CDR3 plus reference TRBV5-1 and TRBJ1-4, the full variable domain is KAGVTQTPRYLIKTRGQQVTLSCSPISGHRSVSWYQQTPGQGLQFLFEYFSETQRNKGNFPGRFSGRQFSNSRSEMNVSTLELGDSALYLCASRQGTHGTNEKLFFGSGTQLSVL.